Detailed here is one T cell receptor beta chain. Its antigen is still unknown. The sample comes from a study of blood T cells in healthy people across ages. Sample-barcoded 5' priming and a J-beta primer mix drove a second PCR of about 6 to 12 cycles. TCRdb ran MiXCR on the 5' RACE reads and lists one entry per CDR3 protein. The sample has hundreds of thousands of distinct CDR3 sequences, 55% to 65% seen once. The CDR3 length is 16 residues. Trimming cost V 6 bases and J 0 bases, with 17 bases left between them. Germline V gene sequence: CDR1 SEHNR, CDR2 FQNEAQ (reference sequence). Per sample, extraction of total RNA gave at least 5.5 micrograms in every case. Study results and caveats: Roughly linear age-related decline in beta diversity appeared, significant by age roughly 40. In long-lived donors, naive CD4+ cell counts and diversity exceeded those of aged donors. Unsorted PBMCs blocked a conclusive comparison of naive and antigen-experienced cells.

The source material was blood. The source of this sequence is a man aged 30-40 years in good health. The gene calls are TRBV7-9 and TRBJ1-1; D is unresolved. The CDR3 sequence is CASSPLPGTMNTEAFF. CDR3 nucleotides: TGTGCCAGCAGTCCCCTCCCCGGCACTATGAACACTGAAGCTTTCTTT.